A selection of T cell receptor beta chains follows, all from one sample in a study of T cells in Graves' hyperthyroidism and ophthalmopathy. TCRdb re-called the multiplex PCR reads through MiXCR, storing one row per CDR3 protein. The table shows over 200,000 distinct CDR3 sequences, with 13% to 15% occurring only once. Sequencing used blood. The receptors shown here come from a woman between 40 and 50 years old with Graves' hyperthyroidism that later progressed to Graves' ophthalmopathy. CDR3s include the opening cysteine and the closing phenylalanine or tryptophan. A D gene is named only where the DNA matches it firmly. Some rows have no size entry. The others give once, few or many, or a class for an expanded clone.

D	V	length	size	J	DNA	CDR3
-	TRBV6-1	15	many	TRBJ2-7	TGTGCCAGCACCACAGAGGACGAGCGCCTTTACGAGCAGTACTTC	CASTTEDERLYEQYF
-	TRBV7-9	17	few	TRBJ2-1	TGTGCCAGCAGCCCAGACCCGCTACCCCAGGGTTTCAATGAGCAGTTCTTC	CASSPDPLPQGFNEQFF
-	TRBV12-3/TRBV12-4	11	many	TRBJ2-2	TGTGCCAGCAAAGACCGCGGGGAGCTGTTTTTT	CASKDRGELFF
TRBD1	TRBV3-1	15	few	TRBJ1-1	TGTGCCAGCAGCCCGTATGGACAGGAGAACACTGAAGCTTTCTTT	CASSPYGQENTEAFF
TRBD1	TRBV10-3	13	many	TRBJ2-7	TGTGCCATCAGTGTGGACAGGACCTACGAGCAGTACTTC	CAISVDRTYEQYF
-	TRBV6-5	11	-	TRBJ1-2	TGTGCCAGCAGTACCGAGAGGGGCTACACCTTC	CASSTERGYTF
TRBD2	TRBV20-1	15	few	TRBJ2-1	TGCAGTGCTAGAGCTCGGGAGGACTACTACAATGAGCAGTTCTTC	CSARAREDYYNEQFF
TRBD2	TRBV28	15	many	TRBJ2-7	TGTGCCAGCAGTTTTGGCGGGGGGAGCTCCTACGAGCAGTACTTC	CASSFGGGSSYEQYF
TRBD2	TRBV12-3/TRBV12-4	14	many	TRBJ2-1	TGTGCCAGCAGTTCGCTAGCGGGGTACAATGAGCAGTTCTTC	CASSSLAGYNEQFF
-	TRBV28	15	-	TRBJ1-3	TGTGCCAGCAGTTTACAGCTCAGCTCTGGAAACACCATATATTTT	CASSLQLSSGNTIYF